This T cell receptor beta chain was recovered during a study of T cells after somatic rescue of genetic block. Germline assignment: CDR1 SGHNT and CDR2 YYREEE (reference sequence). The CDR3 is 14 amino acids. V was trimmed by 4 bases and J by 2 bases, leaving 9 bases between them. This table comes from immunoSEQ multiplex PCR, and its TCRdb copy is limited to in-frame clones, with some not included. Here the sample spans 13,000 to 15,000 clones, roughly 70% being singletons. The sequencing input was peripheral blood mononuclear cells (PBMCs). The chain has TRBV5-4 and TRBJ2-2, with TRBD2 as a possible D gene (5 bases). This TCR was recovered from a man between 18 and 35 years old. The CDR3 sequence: CASSTGLNTGELFF. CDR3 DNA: TGTGCCAGCAGCACCGGACTCAACACCGGGGAGCTGTTTTTT.